This TCR beta chain derives from a study of T-cell reconstitution after alpha-beta-depleted transplantation in children. The library targeted TCRbeta and was prepared with unique molecular identifiers. Each CDR3 protein gets one entry after TCRdb re-called the PCR reads with MiXCR. Among around 500,000 distinct CDR3 sequences listed, 9.5% to 15% were seen once. This CDR3 is built from 15 residues. The J segment lost 8 bases and the V segment lost 10 bases, leaving 16 bases of the junction unmatched. This sample comprised PBMCs from the stem cell graft donor, obtained from the stem cell graft. This TCR derives from a human donor who donated a stem cell graft to a child with combined immunodeficiency. The chain carries TRBV12-3 or TRBV12-4 and TRBJ2-1; 8 nucleotides line up with TRBD2. CDR3 coding DNA: TGTGCCATCCTTAAAGCGGGAGCGGGTCGGTATGAGCAGTTCTTC. As protein: CAILKAGAGRYEQFF.